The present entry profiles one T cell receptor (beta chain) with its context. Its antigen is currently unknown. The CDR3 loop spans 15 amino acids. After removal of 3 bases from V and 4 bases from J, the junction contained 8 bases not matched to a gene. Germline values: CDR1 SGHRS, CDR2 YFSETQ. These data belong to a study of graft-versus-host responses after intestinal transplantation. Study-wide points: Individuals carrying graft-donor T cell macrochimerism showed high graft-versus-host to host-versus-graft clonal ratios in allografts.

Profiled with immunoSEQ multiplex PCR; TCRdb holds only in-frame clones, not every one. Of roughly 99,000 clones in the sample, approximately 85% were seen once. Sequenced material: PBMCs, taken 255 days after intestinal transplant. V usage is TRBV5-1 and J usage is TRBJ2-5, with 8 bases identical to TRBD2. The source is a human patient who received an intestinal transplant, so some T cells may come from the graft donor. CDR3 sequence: CASSSRGLGGETQYF. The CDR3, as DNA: TGCGCCAGCAGCTCTAGGGGACTAGGGGGAGAGACCCAGTACTTC.